These 10 T cell receptor beta chains share one sample of origin, sequenced in a study of blood T cell repertoires in COVID-19. Libraries were prepared by immunoSEQ multiplex PCR; TCRdb keeps only in-frame clonotypes and omits some of them. The sample gives around 67,000 clones, around nine tenths of which show up once; approximately 20% is in the top ten. Sequencing was carried out using peripheral blood. Receptors were obtained from an elderly woman with acute or convalescent COVID-19.

This clone appeared a single time. V usage is TRBV7-2 and J usage is TRBJ1-4; D unclear. CDR3 size: 15 residues. In germline, CDR1 is SGHTA, CDR2 FQGNSA. V lost 5 bases and J 4 bases, leaving 14 bases between the germline ends. The CDR3 loop reads CASSTAAQINEKLFF. CDR3 nucleotides: TGTGCCAGCAGCACCGCGGCCCAGATTAATGAAAAACTGTTTTTT.

The chain recombines TRBV5-4 with TRBJ2-5, with 7 bases that match TRBD2. The CDR3 consists of 15 residues. CDR1 SGHNT and CDR2 YYREEE come from the germline V gene (reference sequence). Losses at the gene ends were 3 bases for V and 2 bases for J; bases not matched to a gene: 7. The CDR3 loop is CASSSPGLSQETQYF. The CDR3, as DNA: TGTGCCAGCAGCTCACCGGGACTATCTCAAGAGACCCAGTACTTC.

The chain links TRBV18 to TRBJ2-3; D unclear. This CDR3 region has 13 residues. Germline CDR1 and CDR2: KGHSH and LQKENI. Trimming removed 1 base from V and 3 bases from J, with 5 bases in between. The CDR3 nucleotides read TGTGCCAGCTCACCACTAATGACAGATACGCAGTATTTT. It yields the protein CASSPLMTDTQYF. The full variable domain, in which reference TRBV18 and TRBJ2-3 provide the parts outside the CDR3, is NAGVMQNPRHLVRRRGQEARLRCSPMKGHSHVYWYRQLPEEGLKFMVYLQKENIIDESGMPKERFSAEFPKEGPSILRIQQVVRGDSAAYFCASSPLMTDTQYFGPGTRLTVL.

The chain links TRBV19 to TRBJ1-5; D gene unclear. The V and J ends lost 7 bases and 0 bases respectively, with 10 bases between them. The CDR3 sequence is 14 residues long. Germline CDR1 reads LNHDA; CDR2 reads SQIVND (reference sequence). The CDR3 loop reads CASNRQISNQPQHF. CDR3 sequence (DNA): TGTGCCAGTAATCGTCAGATTAGCAATCAGCCCCAGCATTTT. Filled out from reference TRBV19 and TRBJ1-5, the complete variable domain reads DGGITQSPKYLFRKEGQNVTLSCEQNLNHDAMYWYRQDPGQGLRLIYYSQIVNDFQKGDIAEGYSVSREKKESFPLTVTSAQKNPTAFYLCASNRQISNQPQHFGDGTRLSIL.

This clone has a handful of counts. The rearrangement joins TRBV19 to TRBJ1-6, with TRBD1 matching 10 bases. V lost 3 bases and J lost 8; bases outside the gene matches: 7. Germline V gene sequence: CDR1 LNHDA, CDR2 SQIVND (reference sequence). CDR3 length equals 16 residues. The CDR3 reads CASSIPGQGSHSPLHF. CDR3 in DNA: TGTGCCAGTAGTATCCCGGGACAGGGGAGCCATTCACCCCTCCACTTT.

This clone is a singleton in its sample. The chain has TRBV5-1 and TRBJ1-1; 8 positions match TRBD1. The CDR3 is made up of 15 amino acids. Germline lookup yields CDR1 SGHRS and CDR2 YFSETQ. V lost 2 bases, J lost 1 base, and 4 bases stayed unmatched. This CDR3 is CASSLRTGTNTEAFF. CDR3 sequence (DNA): TGCGCCAGCAGCTTAAGGACAGGGACGAACACTGAAGCTTTCTTT.

The chain employs TRBV11-1 and TRBJ1-1; D ambiguous. V lost 7 bases and J 1 base, leaving 13 bases between the germline ends. Germline CDR1 and CDR2: SGHAT and FQDESV (reference sequence). This CDR3 is built from 14 residues. CDR3 sequence (DNA): TGTGCCAGCAACAAGATCACAGCGAACACTGAAGCTTTCTTT. Amino acids: CASNKITANTEAFF.

The chain is built from TRBV5-4 and TRBJ1-2; D uncertain. This CDR3 spans 12 amino acids. The germline CDR1 and CDR2 sequences are SGHNT and YYREEE (reference sequence). Trimming removed 4 bases from V and 4 bases from J, with 8 bases in between. CDR3 coding DNA: TGTGCCAGCAGCAAGGACTCCTATGGCTACACCTTC. Translation gives CASSKDSYGYTF. Filled out from reference TRBV5-4 and TRBJ1-2, the complete variable domain reads ETGVTQSPTHLIKTRGQQVTLRCSSQSGHNTVSWYQQALGQGPQFIFQYYREEENGRGNFPPRFSGLQFPNYSSELNVNALELDDSALYLCASSKDSYGYTFGSGTRLTVV.

The J gene is TRBJ1-5, the V gene TRBV6-5; D gene uncertain. CDR3 length: 15 residues. V dropped 10 bases and J dropped 7 bases, with 23 bases sitting between them. Germline values: CDR1 MNHEY, CDR2 SVGAGI. CDR3 residues: CATNLRSGSSQPQHF. In DNA, the CDR3 is TGTGCCACGAACCTGCGCTCGGGGTCATCGCAGCCCCAGCATTTT.

This chain joins TRBV5-4 and TRBJ2-7; 9 bases line up with TRBD2. Trimming removed 4 bases from V and 6 bases from J; junction bases left unmatched: 8. Germline V gene lookup returns CDR1 SGHNT and CDR2 YYREEE (reference sequence). The CDR3 spans 14 residues. In nucleotides, the CDR3 is TGTGCCAGCAGCATATGGACTAGCGTTCCCGAGCAGTACTTC. Protein product: CASSIWTSVPEQYF.